This T cell receptor (beta chain) was sequenced for a study of CD8+ T cells in alopecia areata (dated by TCRdb to between 2018 and 2020). Background for the entire study: The treated patients took part in an open-label pilot trial in which moderate-to-severe alopecia areata was treated with oral tofacitinib at 5 to 10 mg twice daily. In humans, TCRbeta sequencing was performed on scalp tissue and on sorted CD4+ and CD8+ peripheral blood T cells from healthy controls and from patients with patchy or totalis/universalis alopecia areata. In both human patients and the C3H/HeJ mouse model, the study applied high-throughput TCRbeta sequencing to look at T cell clonal expansion in alopecia areata. Tofacitinib was given for 6 to 18 months, followed by 6 months of follow-up off drug to assess delayed response and recurrence. The SALT score, which quantifies the percentage of affected scalp surface area, was used to measure disease severity in treated patients. The RNA source kit depended on sample type: the PAXgene miRNA kit for fixed scalp, the miRNeasy kit for PBMCs, and the RNeasy kit for mouse skin. Tofacitinib-treated patients had biopsies at baseline and at 4 and 24 weeks of treatment, with a later scalp biopsy in several patients. immunoSEQ multiplex PCR using 35 Vbeta forward primers and 13 Jbeta reverse primers was used to amplify TCRbeta CDR3 regions. Scalp clonality was compared across normal scalp (n=4), patchy alopecia areata scalp (n=8), and alopecia totalis/universalis scalp (n=8).

Sample treatment or condition, as interpreted from the label and publication: oral pan-JAK inhibitor, 5-10 mg twice daily. Lesional scalp punch biopsies and peripheral blood were collected from alopecia areata patients. PBMCs were separated by density centrifugation and stained for CD3, CD4 and CD8, after which CD4+ and CD8+ T cells were sorted on a FACSAria. On this clone: Its antigen remains undetermined. Base-call qualities are not available, and no considerably larger clone is one nucleotide away.

Summary of the overall study and its limitations: Tofacitinib significantly decreased scalp clonality and the number of expanded CD8+ clones among the top 100 scalp clones. Because the treated cohort was small and had just a single nonresponder, larger studies are needed to establish links between baseline CD8+ expansion and response. Higher clonality and more expanded CD8+ clones were observed in lesional scalp than in normal scalp, particularly in alopecia totalis/universalis, a finding suggestive of antigenic drive. Resident alphabeta T cells in normal human skin are also sequenced, complicating scalp TCR repertoire analysis, unlike mouse skin dominated by gammadelta T cells. Many expanded lesional clones were found to persist in scalp and blood during tofacitinib treatment, and relapse after treatment cessation may be partly explained by this persistence. Shared TCR sequences between patients were less evident than in mice, which may be partly attributable to HLA diversity in the patient population.

Receptor amplification or capture employed the immunoSEQ multiplex PCR assay. RNA was extracted from all samples and reverse transcribed into cDNA, which served as template for TCR sequencing. SuperScript III was used for first-strand cDNA synthesis, primed with a 2:1 mix of oligo-dT and random hexamers. A synthetic immune receptor repertoire was used to assess amplification bias, and residual bias was removed computationally. The authors' analysis ran thus. Raw reads were preprocessed to remove errors, and CDR3 was defined by IMGT conventions from the conserved cysteine to phenylalanine. Clonality was computed as 1 minus the Shannon entropy, with the entropy normalized by log2 of the number of productive unique TCRs. Scalp TCRbeta sequences were cross-referenced with sorted blood CD4 and CD8 repertoires so that the CD4 or CD8 identity of scalp clones could be inferred. TCRdb limited this immuneACCESS table to in-frame rearrangements with V and J called. A share of clones is missing; checked studies link under half to unresolved V genes, and the rest is unexplained. V, J and clone size reflect that table, while D and trimming were determined from the DNA. Present in this sample are roughly 200,000 clones, 40% to 45% of which were seen just once. The ten largest clones capture around 2.8% of the sample.

V is shortened by 4 bases, J by 5 bases, and the region joining them spans 15 bases. Sequences SGHRS (CDR1) and YFSETQ (CDR2) are obtained from the germline V gene. The CDR3 numbers 14 residues from cysteine through phenylalanine. The retained sequence is limited to the CDR3, 42 bases, with the frame set at the first base. The chain is encoded by TRBV5-1 joined to TRBJ2-5; a weak D assignment points to TRBD2 (5 bases agree). The sequence came from a human donor with alopecia areata. Sequences were derived from CD4+ T cells sorted from blood, sampled at roughly week 36, from a patient treated with tofacitinib. CDR3 protein: CASSTRGFGETQYF. The DNA is TGCGCCAGCAGCACGCGAGGGTTCGGGGAGACCCAGTACTTC.